A selection of T cell receptor beta chains follows, all from one sample in a study of patients and donors after allogeneic stem cell transplantation. TCRdb ran MiXCR on the RT-PCR reads and lists one entry per CDR3 protein. Among approximately 430,000 distinct CDR3 sequences listed, roughly 17% were seen once. Sequencing input: blood, either unsorted or a sorted T cell fraction (not recorded which). The receptors originated from a human donor who was either an allogeneic HSCT recipient or a stem cell or donor lymphocyte infusion donor (not recorded which). It is not recorded whose cells these are; they may come from a transplant donor. Each CDR3 is given with its conserved first and last residue. The D gene is left open where the match is weak. Where a row states a size, it is once, few, many or the class of an expanded clone; other rows omit it.

D gene	V gene	clone size	J gene	CDR3 protein	CDR3 DNA
NA	TRBV7-9	few	TRBJ2-7	CASSLARDEQYF	TGTGCCAGCAGCTTAGCGCGCGACGAGCAGTACTTC
TRBD1	TRBV6-1	few	TRBJ1-2	CASSGQGAYGYGYTF	TGTGCCAGCAGCGGACAGGGGGCATATGGCTATGGCTACACCTTC
NA	TRBV9	few	TRBJ2-7	CASSVESGPYEQYF	TGTGCCAGCAGCGTAGAATCAGGTCCCTACGAGCAGTACTTC
NA	TRBV2	NA	TRBJ2-1	CASIVDRIYNEQFF	TGTGCCAGCATTGTGGACAGAATCTACAATGAGCAGTTCTTC
NA	TRBV7-3	few	TRBJ2-2	CASSRSLLGGTGELFF	TGTGCCAGCAGCCGGAGTTTGTTGGGTGGCACCGGGGAGCTGTTTTTT
NA	TRBV20-1	few	TRBJ1-2	CSARGGESYGYTF	TGCAGTGCTAGAGGTGGGGAAAGTTATGGCTACACCTTC
NA	TRBV11-1	few	TRBJ2-5	CASSLETPDLQETQYF	TGTGCCAGCAGCTTAGAGACACCCGACCTCCAAGAGACCCAGTACTTC
NA	TRBV2	few	TRBJ1-2	CASKMEVNANYGYTF	TGTGCCAGCAAGATGGAAGTCAACGCGAACTATGGCTACACCTTC
NA	TRBV7-9	few	TRBJ1-4	CASSLDGRGPFF	TGTGCCAGCAGCTTAGACGGCAGGGGACCGTTTTTT
TRBD1	TRBV7-6	NA	TRBJ2-7	CASRVRDRGSGEQYF	TGTGCCAGCAGGGTGAGGGACAGGGGTTCTGGTGAGCAGTACTTC
NA	TRBV28	few	TRBJ1-3	CASSSQDGIVSGNTIYF	TGTGCCAGCAGTTCCCAAGACGGTATCGTCTCTGGAAACACCATATATTTT
NA	TRBV12-3/TRBV12-4	NA	TRBJ2-1	CASSAFYNEQFF	TGTGCCAGCAGTGCTTTTTACAATGAGCAGTTCTTC
NA	TRBV5-1	NA	TRBJ2-7	CASSSVHF	TGCGCCAGCAGCTCGGTTCACTTC
NA	TRBV10-3	NA	TRBJ1-1	CAISESQGKVRMNTEAFF	TGTGCCATCAGTGAGTCGCAGGGGAAGGTTAGAATGAACACTGAAGCTTTCTTT
TRBD2	TRBV5-8	NA	TRBJ2-1	CASSRGTTGPNEQFF	TGTGCCAGCAGCCGGGGGACTACTGGACCCAATGAGCAGTTCTTC
NA	TRBV5-1	NA	TRBJ1-1	CASSLDPRKQKESFF	TGCGCCAGCAGCTTGGACCCAAGAAAGCAGAAGGAGAGTTTCTTT
TRBD1	TRBV7-9	few	TRBJ1-2	CASSLRDRGFGYTF	TGTGCCAGCAGCTTAAGGGACAGGGGCTTTGGCTACACCTTC
NA	TRBV20-1	few	TRBJ2-7	CSAERQGLPYEQYF	TGCAGTGCGGAAAGACAGGGACTGCCCTACGAGCAGTACTTC
TRBD2	TRBV7-2	many	TRBJ2-1	CASSFSGGAYNEQFF	TGTGCCAGCAGCTTTAGCGGGGGAGCTTACAATGAGCAGTTCTTC
TRBD1	TRBV5-1	NA	TRBJ1-5	CASSLRGGPNQPQHF	TGCGCCAGCAGCCTCAGGGGGGGTCCAAATCAGCCCCAGCATTTT
TRBD2	TRBV29-1	many	TRBJ2-7	CSVAGLGSHEQYF	TGCAGCGTTGCTGGACTAGGGAGCCACGAGCAGTACTTC
TRBD1	TRBV20-1	NA	TRBJ1-1	CSAPPGGGMNTEAFF	TGCAGTGCTCCGCCAGGGGGGGGGATGAACACTGAAGCTTTCTTT
NA	TRBV7-8	NA	TRBJ2-7	CASRNGTKIYEQYF	TGTGCCAGCAGGAATGGGACCAAAATCTACGAGCAGTACTTC
TRBD2	TRBV20-1	NA	TRBJ2-5	CSARGLASYQETQYF	TGCAGTGCTAGGGGACTAGCGTCCTACCAAGAGACCCAGTACTTC
TRBD1	TRBV20-1	NA	TRBJ2-1	CSAVHRGQFPNEQFF	TGCAGTGCTGTCCACAGGGGGCAATTTCCCAATGAGCAGTTCTTC
NA	TRBV7-2	few	TRBJ2-1	CASSQSRDSYNEQFF	TGTGCCAGCAGCCAGAGCCGGGACTCTTACAATGAGCAGTTCTTC